The 10 T cell receptor beta chains below were found in one sample sequenced in a study of T cells in Graves' hyperthyroidism and ophthalmopathy (dated 2019 in TCRdb). The library relied on multiplex PCR. TCRdb lists the instrument as Illumina HiSeq 2000. TCR beta CDR3 regions were amplified from RNA transcripts. A first-round RT-PCR of the TCR CDR3 used the HTBI primer set with the Qiagen OneStep RT-PCR kit. TCRdb reprocessed the public reads (quality trimming at Q25 with fastp, clone calling with MiXCR) and kept in-frame beta chains. Rows are unified per CDR3 protein, each entry keeping the most common DNA and genes. The sample profile shows some 440,000 distinct CDR3 sequences; more than 15% of them were found once. The ten largest clones represent around 7% of the sample. The sample was blood. All receptors derive from a woman under 30 with Graves' hyperthyroidism.

The chain employs TRBV6-1 and TRBJ2-3; 10 bases align to TRBD1. The germline V gene encodes CDR1 MNHNS and CDR2 SASEGT. This CDR3 region has 15 residues. V shed 7 bases, J shed 3 bases, and the junction held 7 bases outside the gene matches. The CDR3 sequence is CASIQGQGRTDTQYF. The DNA for the CDR3 is TGTGCCAGCATTCAGGGACAGGGGAGGACAGATACGCAGTATTTT.

The table lists this clonotype with many counts. V gene TRBV9 combines with J gene TRBJ2-7; TRBD1 or TRBD2 may be the D gene (5 bases each). Germline CDR1 is SGDLS and CDR2 is YYNGEE. The V end lost 5 bases, the J end lost 4 bases, and 16 bases lay between the germline ends. There are 14 residues in the CDR3. CDR3 region: CASRGRGRPYEQYF. DNA of the CDR3: TGTGCCAGCAGGGGAAGGGGACGGCCTTACGAGCAGTACTTC.

In this sample, this clonotype turned up many times. The V and J genes are TRBV10-3 and TRBJ2-7; TRBD1 matches at 8 bases. Germline CDR1 ENHRY, CDR2 SYGVKD. This CDR3 spans 12 amino acids. Trimming at V came to 4 bases and at J to 5 bases, leaving 1 base not matched to a gene. CDR3 sequence: CAISGTGNEQYF. DNA for the CDR3: TGTGCCATCAGTGGGACAGGGAACGAGCAGTACTTC.

This clonotype came up many times. The V and J genes are TRBV27 and TRBJ1-5; D is perhaps TRBD1 (5 bases). The CDR3 loop spans 14 amino acids. Trimming took 7 bases from V and 2 from J, leaving 12 bases between them. Germline lookup yields CDR1 MNHEY and CDR2 SMNVEV (reference sequence). The CDR3 DNA is TGTGCCAGCAATAGCAGGGCAGGCAATCAGCCCCAGCATTTT. Protein sequence: CASNSRAGNQPQHF.

This clonotype was detected ten times or more. The chain is built from TRBV7-2 and TRBJ2-3; perhaps TRBD2 as D (7 bases). Germline V gene lookup returns CDR1 SGHTA and CDR2 FQGNSA. This CDR3 has 16 amino acids. Trimming left V 5 bases short and J 0 bases short, with 15 bases between. This chain's CDR3 is CASSPPRGPSTDTQYF. The CDR3 DNA sequence: TGTGCCAGCAGCCCCCCGCGGGGGCCCAGCACAGATACGCAGTATTTT.

This clonotype came up many times. The genes are TRBV12-3 or TRBV12-4 and TRBJ2-1; 12 bases align to TRBD2. The CDR3 is 16 residues long. The V segment lost 6 bases and the J segment 7 bases; nucleotides outside the gene matches: 10. This chain's CDR3 is CASSRSSGGAGNEQFF. CDR3 DNA sequence: TGTGCCAGCAGCCGTTCTAGCGGGGGGGCCGGGAATGAGCAGTTCTTC.

In nucleotides, the CDR3 is TGTGCCAGCAGGAAGGCGGGGGGCGGAAACACCATATATTTT. Its protein is CASRKAGGGNTIYF. This rearrangement joins TRBV28 to TRBJ1-3, with D possibly matching TRBD1 (6 bases). V was shortened by 6 bases and J by 4 bases, with 13 bases between the two germline ends. CDR1 and CDR2 from the germline V gene are MDHEN and SYDVKM. The CDR3 loop spans 14 amino acids.

This clonotype was counted only a few times. The genes are TRBV18 and TRBJ1-5; 9 nucleotides line up with TRBD1. Germline assignment: CDR1 KGHSH and CDR2 LQKENI. The CDR3 loop spans 15 amino acids. V was pared by 1 base and J by 4 bases, with 2 bases of the junction left unmatched. In DNA, the CDR3 is TGTGCCAGCTCACCACTAGGACAGGGGAATCAGCCCCAGCATTTT. Its translation is CASSPLGQGNQPQHF.

With regard to this clonotype: A single base separates this from a much larger clone, so it may be a read error. The chain is built from TRBV6-2 or TRBV6-3 and TRBJ2-3; 8 bases agree with TRBD1. The CDR3 runs to 16 residues. V shed 5 bases, J shed 5 bases, and the junction held 12 bases outside the gene matches. CDR1 is MNHEY and CDR2 is SVGEGT in the germline V gene. The CDR3: CASSARPGQGGDTQYF. Written as DNA, the CDR3 is TGTGCCAGCAGTGCACGGCCTGGACAGGGTGGAGATACGCAGTATTTT.

The chain uses TRBV19 and TRBJ2-6; D call uncertain. Germline V gives CDR1 LNHDA, CDR2 SQIVND (reference sequence). Trimming left V 11 bases short and J 4 bases short, with 9 bases between. The CDR3 has 12 amino acids. DNA of the CDR3: TGTGCCGCCTCGGCCGGGGCCAACGTCCTGACTTTC. It codes for CAASAGANVLTF. Filled out from reference TRBV19 and TRBJ2-6, the complete variable domain reads DGGITQSPKYLFRKEGQNVTLSCEQNLNHDAMYWYRQDPGQGLRLIYYSQIVNDFQKGDIAEGYSVSREKKESFPLTVTSAQKNPTAFYLCAASAGANVLTFGAGSRLTVL.